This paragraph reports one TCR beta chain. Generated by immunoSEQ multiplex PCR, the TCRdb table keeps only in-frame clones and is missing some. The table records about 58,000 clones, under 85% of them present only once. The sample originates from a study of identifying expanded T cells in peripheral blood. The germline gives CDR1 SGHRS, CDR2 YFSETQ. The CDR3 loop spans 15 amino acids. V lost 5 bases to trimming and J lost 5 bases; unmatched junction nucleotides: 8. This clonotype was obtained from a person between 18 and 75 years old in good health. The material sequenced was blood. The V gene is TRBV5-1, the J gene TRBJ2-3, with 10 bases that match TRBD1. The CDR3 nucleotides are TGCGCCAGCAGGGGGACAGGGGTCCTCCAAGATACGCAGTATTTT. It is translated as CASRGTGVLQDTQYF.